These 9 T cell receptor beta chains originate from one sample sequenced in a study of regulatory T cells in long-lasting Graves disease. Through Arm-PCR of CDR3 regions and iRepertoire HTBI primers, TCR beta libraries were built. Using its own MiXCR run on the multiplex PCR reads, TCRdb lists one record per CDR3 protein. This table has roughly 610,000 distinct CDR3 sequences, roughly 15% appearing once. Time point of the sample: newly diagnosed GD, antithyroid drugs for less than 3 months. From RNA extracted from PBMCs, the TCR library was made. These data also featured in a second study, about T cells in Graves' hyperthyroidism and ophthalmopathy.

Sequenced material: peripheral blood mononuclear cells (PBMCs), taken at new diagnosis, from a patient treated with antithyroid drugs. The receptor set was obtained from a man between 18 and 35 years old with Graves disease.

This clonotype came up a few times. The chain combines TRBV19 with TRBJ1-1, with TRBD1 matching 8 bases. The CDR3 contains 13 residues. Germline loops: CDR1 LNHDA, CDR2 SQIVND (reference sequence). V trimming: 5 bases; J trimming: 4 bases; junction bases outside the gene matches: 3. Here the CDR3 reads CASSQGAGTEAFF. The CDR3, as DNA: TGTGCCAGTAGTCAGGGGGCCGGCACTGAAGCTTTCTTT.

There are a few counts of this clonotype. The CDR3 spells CSAITGTSGNQNIQYF. The CDR3 nucleotides read TGCAGTGCTATAACCGGGACTAGCGGGAATCAGAACATTCAGTACTTC. The rearrangement uses TRBV20-1 and TRBJ2-4, with 13 bases identical to TRBD2. Germline V gene lookup returns CDR1 DFQATT and CDR2 SNEGSKA (reference sequence). J lost 7 bases, V lost 4 bases, and 10 bases had no gene match. CDR3 length equals 16 residues.

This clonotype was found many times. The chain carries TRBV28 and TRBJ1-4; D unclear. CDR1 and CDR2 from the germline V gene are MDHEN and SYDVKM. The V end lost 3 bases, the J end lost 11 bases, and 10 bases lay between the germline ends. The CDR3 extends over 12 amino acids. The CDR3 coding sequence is TGTGCCAGCAGTTTGCCCGGGAGGAAACTGTTTTTT. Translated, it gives CASSLPGRKLFF.

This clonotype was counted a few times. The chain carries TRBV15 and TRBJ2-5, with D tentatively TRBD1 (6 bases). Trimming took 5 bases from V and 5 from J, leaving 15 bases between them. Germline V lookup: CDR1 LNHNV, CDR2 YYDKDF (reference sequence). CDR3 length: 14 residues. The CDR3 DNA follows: TGTGCCACCAGCCTAACAGGGAATTCGGAGACCCAGTACTTC. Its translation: CATSLTGNSETQYF.

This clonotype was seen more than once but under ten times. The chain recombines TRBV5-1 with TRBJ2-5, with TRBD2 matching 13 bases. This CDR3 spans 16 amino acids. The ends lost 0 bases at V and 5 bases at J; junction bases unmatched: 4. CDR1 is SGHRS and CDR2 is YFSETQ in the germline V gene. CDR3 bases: TGCGCCAGCAGCTTGGAGACTAGCGGGAGGACGGAGACCCAGTACTTC. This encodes CASSLETSGRTETQYF.

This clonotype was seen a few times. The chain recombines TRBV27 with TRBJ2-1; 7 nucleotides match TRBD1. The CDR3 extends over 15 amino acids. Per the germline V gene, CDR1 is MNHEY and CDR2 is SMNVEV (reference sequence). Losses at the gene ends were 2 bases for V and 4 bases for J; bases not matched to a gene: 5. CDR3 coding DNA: TGTGCCAGCAGTTTAGAGACAGGGCTTTACAATGAGCAGTTCTTC. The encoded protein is CASSLETGLYNEQFF.

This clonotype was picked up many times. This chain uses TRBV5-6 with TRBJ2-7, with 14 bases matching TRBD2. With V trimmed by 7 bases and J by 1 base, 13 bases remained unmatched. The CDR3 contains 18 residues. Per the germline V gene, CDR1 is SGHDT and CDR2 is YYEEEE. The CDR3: CASPSPGLAGVGSYEQYF. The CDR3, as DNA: TGTGCCAGCCCCAGCCCGGGACTAGCGGGAGTTGGGTCCTACGAGCAGTACTTC. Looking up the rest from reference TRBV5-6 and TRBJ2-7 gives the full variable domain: DAGVTQSPTHLIKTRGQQVTLRCSPKSGHDTVSWYQQALGQGPQFIFQYYEEEERQRGNFPDRFSGHQFPNYSSELNVNALLLGDSALYLCASPSPGLAGVGSYEQYFGPGTRLTVT.

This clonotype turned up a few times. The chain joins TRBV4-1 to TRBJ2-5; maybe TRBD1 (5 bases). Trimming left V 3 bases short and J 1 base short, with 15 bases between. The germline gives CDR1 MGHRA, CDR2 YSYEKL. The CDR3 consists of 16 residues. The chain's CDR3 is CASSHGQDTIQETQYF. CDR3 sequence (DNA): TGCGCCAGCAGCCATGGGCAGGACACGATCCAAGAGACCCAGTACTTC.

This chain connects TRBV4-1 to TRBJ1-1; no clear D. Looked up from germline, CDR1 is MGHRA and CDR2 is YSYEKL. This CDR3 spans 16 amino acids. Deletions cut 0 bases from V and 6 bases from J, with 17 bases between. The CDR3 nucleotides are TGCGCCAGCAGCCAAGACCGGGCGGCAGCGTCCGCTGAAGCTTTCTTT. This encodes CASSQDRAAASAEAFF.